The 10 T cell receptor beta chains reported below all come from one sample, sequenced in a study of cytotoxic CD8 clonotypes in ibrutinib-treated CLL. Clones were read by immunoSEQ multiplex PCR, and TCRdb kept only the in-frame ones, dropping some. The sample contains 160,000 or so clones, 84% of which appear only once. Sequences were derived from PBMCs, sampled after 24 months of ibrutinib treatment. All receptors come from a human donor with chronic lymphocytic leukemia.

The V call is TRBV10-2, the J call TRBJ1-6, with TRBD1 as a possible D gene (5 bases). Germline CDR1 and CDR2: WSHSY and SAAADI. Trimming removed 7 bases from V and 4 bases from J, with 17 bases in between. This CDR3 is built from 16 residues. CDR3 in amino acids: CASMATATGYNSPLHF. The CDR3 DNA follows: TGCGCCAGCATGGCGACAGCGACCGGATATAATTCACCCCTCCACTTT.

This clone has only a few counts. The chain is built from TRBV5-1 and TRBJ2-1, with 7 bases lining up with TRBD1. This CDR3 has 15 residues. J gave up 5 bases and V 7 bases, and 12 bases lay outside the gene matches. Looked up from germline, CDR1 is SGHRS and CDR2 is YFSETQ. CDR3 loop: CASGSTGNTNNEQFF. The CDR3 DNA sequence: TGCGCCAGCGGGTCGACAGGGAACACCAACAATGAGCAGTTCTTC.

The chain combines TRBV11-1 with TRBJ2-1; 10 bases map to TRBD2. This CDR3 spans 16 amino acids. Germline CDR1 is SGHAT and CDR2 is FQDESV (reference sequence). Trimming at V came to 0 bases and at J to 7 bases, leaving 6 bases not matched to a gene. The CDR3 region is CASSLAPAGGLNEQFF. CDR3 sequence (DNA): TGTGCCAGCAGCTTAGCACCAGCGGGGGGGCTTAATGAGCAGTTCTTC.

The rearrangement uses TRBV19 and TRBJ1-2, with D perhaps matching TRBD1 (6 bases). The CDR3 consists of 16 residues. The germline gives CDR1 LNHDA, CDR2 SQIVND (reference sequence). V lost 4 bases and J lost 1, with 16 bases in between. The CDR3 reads CASSKLRGSRNYGYTF. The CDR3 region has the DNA TGTGCCAGTAGTAAATTAAGGGGGTCCCGTAACTATGGCTACACCTTC.

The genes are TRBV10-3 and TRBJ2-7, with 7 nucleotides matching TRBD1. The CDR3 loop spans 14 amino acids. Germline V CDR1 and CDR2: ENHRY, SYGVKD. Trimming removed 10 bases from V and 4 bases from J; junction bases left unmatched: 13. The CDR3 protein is CATAQGEDIYEQYF. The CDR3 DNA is TGTGCCACCGCCCAGGGGGAAGATATATACGAGCAGTACTTC.

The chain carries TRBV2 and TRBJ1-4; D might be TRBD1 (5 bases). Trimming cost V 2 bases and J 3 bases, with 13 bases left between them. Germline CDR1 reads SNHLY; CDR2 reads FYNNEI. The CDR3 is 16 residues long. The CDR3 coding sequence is TGTGCCAGCAGTGAAAAAGCTCTACAGGCTAATGAAAAACTGTTTTTT. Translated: CASSEKALQANEKLFF.

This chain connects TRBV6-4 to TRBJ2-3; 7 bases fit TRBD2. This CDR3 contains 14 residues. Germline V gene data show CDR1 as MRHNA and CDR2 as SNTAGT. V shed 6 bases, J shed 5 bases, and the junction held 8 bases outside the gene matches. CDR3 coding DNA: TGTGCCAGCAGATCGGGAGGAGAGGGAGATACGCAGTATTTT. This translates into CASRSGGEGDTQYF.

The CDR3 is CASSLQGGFTEAFF. CDR3 nucleotides: TGTGCCAGCAGTTTGCAGGGTGGGTTCACTGAAGCTTTCTTT. The chain has TRBV6-5 and TRBJ1-1, with a tentative D call TRBD1 (5 bases). Germline V gene data show CDR1 as MNHEY and CDR2 as SVGAGI. The CDR3 loop spans 14 amino acids. The V end was cut by 4 bases, the J end by 4 bases, with 13 bases between.

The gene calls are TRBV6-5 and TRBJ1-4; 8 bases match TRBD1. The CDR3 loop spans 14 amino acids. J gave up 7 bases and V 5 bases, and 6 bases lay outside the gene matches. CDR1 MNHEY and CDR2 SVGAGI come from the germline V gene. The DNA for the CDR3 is TGTGCCAGCAGTCCAGACAGGGGTTTTGAAAAACTGTTTTTT. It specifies CASSPDRGFEKLFF.

CDR3 bases: TGCGCCAGCAGCGTTACCGGGACAAATAATTCACCCCTCCACTTT. Protein: CASSVTGTNNSPLHF. This chain connects TRBV5-1 to TRBJ1-6, with D maybe TRBD1 (6 bases). The V gene's germline CDR1 is SGHRS and CDR2 YFSETQ. The CDR3 is made up of 15 amino acids. Trimming took 4 bases from V and 5 from J, leaving 13 bases between them.